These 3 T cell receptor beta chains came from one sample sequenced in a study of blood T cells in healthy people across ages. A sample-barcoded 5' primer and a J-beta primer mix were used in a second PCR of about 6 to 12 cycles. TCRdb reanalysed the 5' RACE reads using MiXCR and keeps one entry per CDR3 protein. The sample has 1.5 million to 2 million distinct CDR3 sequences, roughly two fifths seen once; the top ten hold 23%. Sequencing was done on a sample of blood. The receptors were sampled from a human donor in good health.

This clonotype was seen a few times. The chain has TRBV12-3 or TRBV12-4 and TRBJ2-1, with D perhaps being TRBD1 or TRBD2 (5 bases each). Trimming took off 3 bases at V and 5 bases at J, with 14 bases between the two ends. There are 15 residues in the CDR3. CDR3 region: CASSFGNGADNEQFF. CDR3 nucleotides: TGTGCCAGCAGTTTCGGGAACGGGGCCGACAATGAGCAGTTCTTC.

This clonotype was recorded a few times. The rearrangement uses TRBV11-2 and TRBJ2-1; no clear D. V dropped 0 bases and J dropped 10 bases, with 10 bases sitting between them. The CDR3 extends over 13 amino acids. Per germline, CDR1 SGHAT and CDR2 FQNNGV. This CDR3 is CASSLDYSVEQFF. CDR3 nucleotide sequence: TGTGCCAGCAGCTTAGACTACTCCGTCGAGCAGTTCTTC.

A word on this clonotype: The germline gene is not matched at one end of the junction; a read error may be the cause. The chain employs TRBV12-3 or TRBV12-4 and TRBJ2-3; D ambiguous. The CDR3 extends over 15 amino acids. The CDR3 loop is CASSSSRVSTDAQYF. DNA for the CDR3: TGTGCCAGCAGTTCATCTAGAGTGAGCACAGATGCGCAGTATTTT.